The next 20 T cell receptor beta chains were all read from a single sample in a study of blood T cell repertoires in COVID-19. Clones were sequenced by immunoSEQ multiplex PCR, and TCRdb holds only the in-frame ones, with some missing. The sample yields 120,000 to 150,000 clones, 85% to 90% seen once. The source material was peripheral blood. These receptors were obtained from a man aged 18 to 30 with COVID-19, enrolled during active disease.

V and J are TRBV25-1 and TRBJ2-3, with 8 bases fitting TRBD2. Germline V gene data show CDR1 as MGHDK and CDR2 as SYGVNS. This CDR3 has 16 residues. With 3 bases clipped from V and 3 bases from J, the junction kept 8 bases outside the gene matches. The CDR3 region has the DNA TGTGCCAGCAGTGACTATAGCGGGATTAGAACAGATACGCAGTATTTT. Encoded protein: CASSDYSGIRTDTQYF.

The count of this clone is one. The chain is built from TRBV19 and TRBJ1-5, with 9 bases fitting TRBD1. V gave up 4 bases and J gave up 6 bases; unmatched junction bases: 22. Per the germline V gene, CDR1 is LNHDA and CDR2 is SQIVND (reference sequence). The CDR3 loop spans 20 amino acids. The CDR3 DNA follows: TGTGCCAGTAGTACCTACCTACCGGGACAGGGTGGGGAGGGCAGTCAGCCCCAGCATTTT. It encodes CASSTYLPGQGGEGSQPQHF. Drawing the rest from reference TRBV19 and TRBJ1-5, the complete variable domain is DGGITQSPKYLFRKEGQNVTLSCEQNLNHDAMYWYRQDPGQGLRLIYYSQIVNDFQKGDIAEGYSVSREKKESFPLTVTSAQKNPTAFYLCASSTYLPGQGGEGSQPQHFGDGTRLSIL.

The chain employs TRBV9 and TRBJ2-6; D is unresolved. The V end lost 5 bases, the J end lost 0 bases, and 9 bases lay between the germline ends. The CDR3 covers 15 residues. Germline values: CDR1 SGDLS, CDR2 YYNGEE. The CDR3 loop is CASSIGSSGANVLTF. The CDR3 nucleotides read TGTGCCAGCAGTATTGGCAGCTCTGGGGCCAACGTCCTGACTTTC.

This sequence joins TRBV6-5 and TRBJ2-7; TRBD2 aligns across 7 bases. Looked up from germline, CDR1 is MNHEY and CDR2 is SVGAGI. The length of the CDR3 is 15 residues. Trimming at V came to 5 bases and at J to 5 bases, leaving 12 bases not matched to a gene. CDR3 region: CASSRTGLSSNEQYF. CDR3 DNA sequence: TGTGCCAGCAGTAGAACGGGACTAAGTAGCAACGAGCAGTACTTC.

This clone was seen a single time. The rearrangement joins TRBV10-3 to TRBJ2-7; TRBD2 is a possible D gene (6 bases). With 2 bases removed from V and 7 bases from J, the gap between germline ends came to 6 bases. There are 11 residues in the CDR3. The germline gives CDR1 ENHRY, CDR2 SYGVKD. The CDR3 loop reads CAISESGEQYF. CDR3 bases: TGTGCCATCAGTGAGAGCGGGGAGCAGTACTTC.

The CDR3 is CAIIPPPDGTRGLVEQFF. CDR3 bases: TGTGCGATCATCCCTCCCCCAGATGGGACTAGGGGATTGGTTGAGCAGTTCTTC. The chain combines TRBV7-2 with TRBJ2-1; 8 bases fit TRBD2. The germline gives CDR1 SGHTA, CDR2 FQGNSA. This CDR3 spans 18 amino acids.

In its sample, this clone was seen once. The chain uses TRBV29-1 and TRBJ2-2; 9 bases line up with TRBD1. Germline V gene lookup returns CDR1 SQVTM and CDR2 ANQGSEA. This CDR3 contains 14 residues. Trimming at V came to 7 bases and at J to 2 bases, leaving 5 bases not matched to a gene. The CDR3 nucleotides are TGCAGCGCCCGGGACAGGGCCAACACCGGGGAGCTGTTTTTT. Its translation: CSARDRANTGELFF.

The CDR3 bases are TGTGCCATCAGTGAGCCCCTCGGGGGGAGGGCGACAGATACGCAGTATTTT. Its protein product is CAISEPLGGRATDTQYF. V gene TRBV10-3 combines with J gene TRBJ2-3; 7 nucleotides line up with TRBD2. The germline CDR1 and CDR2 sequences are ENHRY and SYGVKD. V trimming: 2 bases; J trimming: 3 bases; junction bases outside the gene matches: 11. The CDR3 runs 17 residues.

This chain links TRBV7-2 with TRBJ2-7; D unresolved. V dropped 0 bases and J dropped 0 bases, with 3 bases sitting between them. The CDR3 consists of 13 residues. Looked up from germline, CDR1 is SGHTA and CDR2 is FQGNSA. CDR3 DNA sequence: TGTGCCAGCAGCTTAGCCAGCTCCTACGAGCAGTACTTC. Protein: CASSLASSYEQYF.

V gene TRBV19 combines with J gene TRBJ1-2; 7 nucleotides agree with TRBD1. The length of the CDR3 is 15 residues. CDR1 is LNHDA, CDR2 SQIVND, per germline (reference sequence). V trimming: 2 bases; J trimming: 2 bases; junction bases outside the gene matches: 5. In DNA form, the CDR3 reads TGTGCCAGTAGTATACGGTCGGGACAGAACTATGGCTACACCTTC. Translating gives CASSIRSGQNYGYTF.

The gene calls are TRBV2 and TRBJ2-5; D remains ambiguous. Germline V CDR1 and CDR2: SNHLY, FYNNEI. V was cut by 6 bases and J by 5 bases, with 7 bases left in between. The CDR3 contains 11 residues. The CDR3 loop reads CASRTEETQYF. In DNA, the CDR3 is TGTGCCAGCAGGACGGAGGAGACCCAGTACTTC.

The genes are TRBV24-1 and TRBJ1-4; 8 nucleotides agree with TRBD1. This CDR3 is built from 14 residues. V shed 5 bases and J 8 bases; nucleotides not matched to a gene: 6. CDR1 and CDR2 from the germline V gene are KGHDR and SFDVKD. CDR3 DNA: TGTGCCACCAGTGCGGGACAGGACGGGGAAAAACTGTTTTTT. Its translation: CATSAGQDGEKLFF.

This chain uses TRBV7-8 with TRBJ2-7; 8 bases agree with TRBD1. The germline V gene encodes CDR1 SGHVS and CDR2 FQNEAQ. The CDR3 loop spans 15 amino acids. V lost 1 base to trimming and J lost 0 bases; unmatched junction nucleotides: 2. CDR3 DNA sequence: TGTGCCAGCAGCTTAGGGACAGGGCCCTCCTACGAGCAGTACTTC. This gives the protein CASSLGTGPSYEQYF.

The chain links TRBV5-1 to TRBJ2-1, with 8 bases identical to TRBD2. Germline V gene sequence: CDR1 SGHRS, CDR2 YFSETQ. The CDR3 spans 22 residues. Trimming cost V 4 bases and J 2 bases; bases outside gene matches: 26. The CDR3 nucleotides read TGCGCCAGCAGCCGCAGCCTGAGGCCTGGACTAGCCCGGCAGCGGACCTACAATGAGCAGTTCTTC. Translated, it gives CASSRSLRPGLARQRTYNEQFF. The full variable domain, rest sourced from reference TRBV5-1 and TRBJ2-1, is KAGVTQTPRYLIKTRGQQVTLSCSPISGHRSVSWYQQTPGQGLQFLFEYFSETQRNKGNFPGRFSGRQFSNSRSEMNVSTLELGDSALYLCASSRSLRPGLARQRTYNEQFFGPGTRLTVL.

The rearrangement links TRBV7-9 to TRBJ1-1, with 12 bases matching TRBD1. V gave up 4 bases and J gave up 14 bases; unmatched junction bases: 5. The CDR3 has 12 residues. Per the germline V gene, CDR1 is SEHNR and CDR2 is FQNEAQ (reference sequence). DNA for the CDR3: TGTGCCAGCAGCTCGGGACAGGGGGCTGAATTCTTT. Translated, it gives CASSSGQGAEFF.

DNA for the CDR3: TGTGCCAGCAGCCCTCCGCGGGGGCAAAACACCGGGGAGCTGTTTTTT. Its translation is CASSPPRGQNTGELFF. The gene calls are TRBV6-2 or TRBV6-3 and TRBJ2-2, with D possibly matching TRBD2 (7 bases). CDR1 and CDR2 from the germline V gene are MNHEY and SVGEGT. V was trimmed by 6 bases and J by 2 bases, leaving 16 bases between them. The CDR3 length is 16 residues.

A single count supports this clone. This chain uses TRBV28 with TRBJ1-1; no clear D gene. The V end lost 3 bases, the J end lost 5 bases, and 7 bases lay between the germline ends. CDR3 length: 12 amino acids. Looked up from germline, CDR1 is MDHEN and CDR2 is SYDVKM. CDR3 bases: TGTGCCAGCAGTTTTGAGGTTACTGAAGCTTTCTTT. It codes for CASSFEVTEAFF.

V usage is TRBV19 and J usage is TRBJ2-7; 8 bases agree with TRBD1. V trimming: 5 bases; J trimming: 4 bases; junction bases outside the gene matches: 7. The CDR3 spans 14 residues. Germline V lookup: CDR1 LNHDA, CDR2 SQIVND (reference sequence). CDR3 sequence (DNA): TGTGCCAGTAGTTTCCAGGGGGCGGGATACGAGCAGTACTTC. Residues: CASSFQGAGYEQYF.

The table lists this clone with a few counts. The CDR3 loop reads CASSQNSAANTGELFF. As DNA, the CDR3 is TGTGCCAGCAGCCAAAATTCGGCGGCGAACACCGGGGAGCTGTTTTTT. The chain employs TRBV3-1 (or the pseudogene TRBV3-2) and TRBJ2-2; D is unclear. Trimming removed 2 bases from V and 0 bases from J, with 10 bases in between. Germline V gives CDR1 LGHDT, CDR2 YNNKEL (reference sequence). CDR3 length: 16 amino acids.

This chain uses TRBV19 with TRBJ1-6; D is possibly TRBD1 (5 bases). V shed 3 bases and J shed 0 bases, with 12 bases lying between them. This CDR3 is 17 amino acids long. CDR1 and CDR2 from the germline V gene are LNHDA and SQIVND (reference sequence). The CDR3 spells CASSIAGPSSYNSPLHF. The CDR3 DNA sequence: TGTGCCAGTAGTATCGCAGGGCCAAGCTCCTATAATTCACCCCTCCACTTT.